These 26 T cell receptor beta chains were all obtained from the same sample, sequenced in a study of human T cells and chemical hapten exposure. MiXCR was run by TCRdb on the 5' RACE reads, yielding one entry per CDR3 protein. The sample carries roughly 110,000 distinct CDR3 sequences, roughly 19% recorded once. From whole blood left unfractionated, total RNA was extracted. Receptors originate from a human donor in good health.

This clonotype has more than one count but fewer than ten. The chain combines TRBV4-1 with TRBJ2-1, with D uncertain. Germline V CDR1 and CDR2: MGHRA, YSYEKL. This CDR3 spans 16 amino acids. V lost 1 base and J 2 bases, leaving 12 bases between the germline ends. Here the CDR3 reads CASSQVAQKTYNEQFF. CDR3 DNA sequence: TGCGCCAGCAGCCAAGTGGCACAGAAAACCTACAATGAGCAGTTCTTC.

The gene calls are TRBV11-2 and TRBJ2-7; D assignment may be TRBD1 or TRBD2 (5 bases each). The ends were cut back, 5 bases at V and 7 bases at J, with 18 bases in the middle. The CDR3 is 14 residues long. The germline gives CDR1 SGHAT, CDR2 FQNNGV. CDR3 amino acids: CASSTGAAMVEQYF. CDR3 nucleotide sequence: TGTGCCAGCAGCACCGGGGCAGCCATGGTTGAGCAGTACTTC.

About this clonotype: Germline and junction disagree at one end, which may indicate a read error. V gene TRBV20-1 combines with J gene TRBJ1-2; 9 bases line up with TRBD1. The CDR3 is 16 residues long. Germline V gene sequence: CDR1 DFQATT, CDR2 SNEGSKA (reference sequence). The CDR3 protein is CSARAGTGLVNYGDTF. DNA for the CDR3: TGCAGTGCTAGAGCAGGGACAGGGTTAGTTAACTATGGCGACACCTTC.

The genes are TRBV14 and TRBJ1-1; no reliable D call. Germline CDR1 is SGHDN and CDR2 is FVKESK. Trimming removed 0 bases from V and 11 bases from J, with 13 bases in between. The CDR3 contains 13 residues. The CDR3 nucleotides read TGTGCCAGCAGCCAAGATTCGAGGACGGAGGCTTTCTTT. It translates to CASSQDSRTEAFF.

The chain joins TRBV6-5 to TRBJ2-3, with 7 bases identical to TRBD1. J gave up 4 bases and V 0 bases, and 4 bases lay outside the gene matches. CDR1 is MNHEY, CDR2 SVGAGI, per germline. CDR3 size: 15 residues. The CDR3 bases are TGTGCCAGCAGTTACTCGGGGCAGGGGGCAGATACGCAGTATTTT. Encoded protein: CASSYSGQGADTQYF.

This clonotype came up a few times. The chain carries TRBV14 and TRBJ2-7; 11 bases are shared with TRBD2. The germline gives CDR1 SGHDN, CDR2 FVKESK. Trimming at V came to 0 bases and at J to 3 bases, leaving 4 bases not matched to a gene. The CDR3 contains 16 residues. This CDR3 reads CASSQEWTSGLYEQYF. The CDR3 DNA is TGTGCCAGCAGCCAAGAATGGACTAGCGGGCTCTACGAGCAGTACTTC.

The rearrangement joins TRBV5-8 to TRBJ1-1; no clear D. The CDR3 contains 14 residues. Trimming stripped 1 base from V and 4 bases from J, with 11 bases between. Germline-derived CDR1 and CDR2 are SGHTS and YDEGEE. CDR3 DNA: TGTGCCAGCAGCTTGATTCGCCCGAGCACTGAAGCTTTCTTT. Amino acid sequence: CASSLIRPSTEAFF.

This clonotype was picked up a small number of times. The V call is TRBV7-3, the J call TRBJ2-7; D might be TRBD1 (6 bases). Trimming took off 5 bases at V and 0 bases at J, with 8 bases between the two ends. The CDR3 has 13 amino acids. The germline V gene has CDR1 SGHTA and CDR2 FQGTGA. The CDR3 sequence is CASSPGHSYEQYF. The CDR3 DNA reads TGTGCCAGCAGCCCGGGACACTCCTACGAGCAGTACTTC.

This clonotype was seen more than once but under ten times. The chain uses TRBV28 and TRBJ1-1; D is undetermined. In germline, CDR1 is MDHEN, CDR2 SYDVKM. Trimming removed 5 bases from V and 11 bases from J, with 24 bases in between. There are 15 residues in the CDR3. This CDR3 reads CASSRSRLKVPAAFF. The CDR3 DNA sequence: TGTGCCAGCAGTCGTAGCCGCCTGAAGGTCCCTGCGGCTTTCTTT.

Concerning this clonotype: Germline is not matched at one junction end, which may reflect a read error. The rearrangement joins TRBV5-8 to TRBJ1-5; possibly TRBD1 for D (6 bases). The CDR3 totals 16 residues. From germline, CDR1 is SGHTS and CDR2 YDEGEE. CDR3 nucleotides: TGTGTCAGCAGCGTGCGCATTGGGGGCGTAGATCAGCCCCAGCATTTT. Amino acid sequence: CVSSVRIGGVDQPQHF.

The chain employs TRBV28 and TRBJ1-1; 7 nucleotides agree with TRBD1. CDR1 and CDR2 from the germline V gene are MDHEN and SYDVKM. V gave up 5 bases and J gave up 1 base; unmatched junction bases: 7. The CDR3 is 15 residues long. The CDR3 DNA reads as TGTGCCAGCAGTCTAAGGTGGACAGGGAACACTGAAGCTTTCTTT. Residues: CASSLRWTGNTEAFF. Together with reference TRBV28 and TRBJ1-1, the CDR3 gives the full variable domain: DVKVTQSSRYLVKRTGEKVFLECVQDMDHENMFWYRQDPGLGLRLIYFSYDVKMKEKGDIPEGYSVSREKKERFSLILESASTNQTSMYLCASSLRWTGNTEAFFGQGTRLTVV.

The CDR3 sequence is CASSGTSGRALVTDTQYF. In nucleotides, the CDR3 is TGTGCCAGCAGCGGGACTAGCGGGAGGGCCCTCGTCACAGATACGCAGTATTTT. The V and J genes are TRBV7-2 and TRBJ2-3; TRBD2 agrees at 16 bases. The V gene end was trimmed by 5 bases and the J gene end by 2 bases; junction bases not matched to a gene: 7. The V gene's germline CDR1 is SGHTA and CDR2 FQGNSA. The CDR3 extends over 18 amino acids. The full variable domain, its missing parts supplied by reference TRBV7-2 and TRBJ2-3, is GAGVSQSPSNKVTEKGKDVELRCDPISGHTALYWYRQSLGQGLEFLIYFQGNSAPDKSGLPSDRFSAERTGGSVSTLTIQRTQQEDSAVYLCASSGTSGRALVTDTQYFGPGTRLTVL.

This clonotype has just a few counts. The rearrangement links TRBV12-3 or TRBV12-4 to TRBJ2-1, with 7 bases lining up with TRBD1. The V and J ends lost 8 bases and 0 bases, in that order; junction bases with no gene match: 4. The CDR3 runs 14 residues. The CDR3: CASLGDSSYNEQFF. In DNA form, the CDR3 reads TGTGCCAGCCTCGGGGACAGCTCCTACAATGAGCAGTTCTTC.

The V gene is TRBV24-1, the J gene TRBJ1-4; 7 bases fit TRBD1. V shed 4 bases and J 8 bases; nucleotides not matched to a gene: 3. CDR3 length: 13 residues. Germline CDR1 KGHDR, CDR2 SFDVKD. CDR3 in amino acids: CATSEHRGEKLFF. In DNA form, the CDR3 reads TGTGCCACCAGTGAACACAGGGGAGAAAAACTGTTTTTT.

In this sample, this clonotype turned up a few times. The chain employs TRBV12-3 or TRBV12-4 and TRBJ2-3; 8 nucleotides align to TRBD2. This CDR3 is 15 amino acids long. V shed 5 bases and J 2 bases; nucleotides not matched to a gene: 6. The CDR3 protein is CASSQLLAATDTQYF. The CDR3 DNA sequence: TGTGCCAGCAGTCAGTTACTAGCGGCCACAGATACGCAGTATTTT.

The chain links TRBV4-2 to TRBJ2-7; 12 bases match TRBD2. With 0 bases clipped from V and 3 bases from J, the junction kept 3 bases outside the gene matches. CDR3 length: 16 residues. Germline loops: CDR1 LGHNA, CDR2 YNFKEQ. The CDR3 DNA follows: TGTGCCAGCAGCCAAGATCTAGCGGGAGGGTTCTACGAGCAGTACTTC. Encoded protein: CASSQDLAGGFYEQYF.

This clonotype was seen only a few times. The chain carries TRBV27 and TRBJ1-2, with TRBD1 matching over 10 bases. V lost 0 bases to trimming and J lost 4 bases; unmatched junction nucleotides: 2. The CDR3 extends over 15 amino acids. CDR1 MNHEY and CDR2 SMNVEV come from the germline V gene (reference sequence). Written as DNA, the CDR3 is TGTGCCAGCAGTTTATCGGGACAGGGGTTCTATGGCTACACCTTC. Protein sequence: CASSLSGQGFYGYTF.

The V and J genes are TRBV7-2 and TRBJ1-2; TRBD1 might be the D (5 bases). The germline V gene has CDR1 SGHTA and CDR2 FQGNSA. CDR3 size: 14 residues. The V end lost 7 bases, the J end lost 4 bases, and 16 bases lay between the germline ends. The CDR3 DNA sequence: TGTGCCAGCACCATTCCGGGACCGATCTATGGCTACACCTTC. Its translation is CASTIPGPIYGYTF.

The chain joins TRBV29-1 to TRBJ1-2; tentatively, D is TRBD1 (6 bases). V lost 3 bases and J 4 bases, leaving 12 bases between the germline ends. The germline CDR1 and CDR2 sequences are SQVTM and ANQGSEA. The CDR3 covers 13 residues. CDR3 residues: CSVEGGGVYGYTF. DNA for the CDR3: TGCAGCGTTGAGGGAGGGGGGGTCTATGGCTACACCTTC.

The sample holds many counts of this clonotype. The V gene is TRBV12-3 or TRBV12-4, the J gene TRBJ2-3; 11 nucleotides agree with TRBD2. The length of the CDR3 is 18 residues. Trimming cost V 6 bases and J 0 bases; bases outside gene matches: 11. The CDR3 loop is CASSRGLAVPTSTDTQYF. CDR3 nucleotides: TGTGCCAGCAGCCGGGGACTAGCGGTACCCACAAGCACAGATACGCAGTATTTT.

The rearrangement uses TRBV18 and TRBJ1-6; weak D call: TRBD1 (5 bases). V was cut by 6 bases and J by 7 bases, with 16 bases left in between. Germline V gene data show CDR1 as KGHSH and CDR2 as LQKENI. The CDR3 loop spans 15 amino acids. In nucleotides, the CDR3 is TGTGCCAGCTCGCCTAGTGATCGGGGGAATTCACCCCTCCACTTT. Its protein product is CASSPSDRGNSPLHF.

This clonotype was counted between two and nine times. This chain uses TRBV4-1 with TRBJ2-1; 9 nucleotides line up with TRBD2. J gave up 3 bases and V 0 bases, and 9 bases lay outside the gene matches. The CDR3 has 18 residues. Per the germline V gene, CDR1 is MGHRA and CDR2 is YSYEKL. CDR3 in DNA: TGCGCCAGCAGCCAAGATCTAGAGACTAGCGGCCACTACAATGAGCAGTTCTTC. Protein: CASSQDLETSGHYNEQFF.

V and J are TRBV4-2 and TRBJ2-3; the D call may be TRBD1 or TRBD2 (5 bases each). Trimming stripped 3 bases from V and 3 bases from J, with 7 bases between. Germline V gene lookup returns CDR1 LGHNA and CDR2 YNFKEQ. The CDR3 covers 13 residues. The CDR3 sequence is CASSQGETDTQYF. DNA of the CDR3: TGTGCCAGCAGCCAGGGGGAAACAGATACGCAGTATTTT.

V gene TRBV5-6 combines with J gene TRBJ1-3; D remains ambiguous. Germline CDR1 is SGHDT and CDR2 is YYEEEE. Trimming took 1 base from V and 3 from J, leaving 11 bases between them. The CDR3 is made up of 15 amino acids. CDR3 sequence: CASSLKASYGNTIYF. For the CDR3, the DNA is TGTGCCAGCAGCTTGAAGGCTTCCTATGGAAACACCATATATTTT.

CDR3 in amino acids: CASSESGPGGPFADTQYF. The CDR3 nucleotides are TGTGCCAGCAGTGAAAGCGGGCCGGGAGGGCCATTCGCAGATACGCAGTATTTT. The V and J genes are TRBV2 and TRBJ2-3; TRBD2 aligns across 8 bases. V lost 2 bases and J lost 4; bases outside the gene matches: 14. The CDR3 has 18 residues. The germline CDR1 and CDR2 sequences are SNHLY and FYNNEI.

The rearrangement links TRBV20-1 to TRBJ1-2, with 8 bases matching TRBD1. V lost 6 bases to trimming and J lost 2 bases; unmatched junction nucleotides: 5. Germline lookup yields CDR1 DFQATT and CDR2 SNEGSKA (reference sequence). CDR3 length equals 13 residues. CDR3 DNA sequence: TGCAGTGCCGTCCGGGACAGGAACTATGGCTACACCTTC. Encoded protein: CSAVRDRNYGYTF.